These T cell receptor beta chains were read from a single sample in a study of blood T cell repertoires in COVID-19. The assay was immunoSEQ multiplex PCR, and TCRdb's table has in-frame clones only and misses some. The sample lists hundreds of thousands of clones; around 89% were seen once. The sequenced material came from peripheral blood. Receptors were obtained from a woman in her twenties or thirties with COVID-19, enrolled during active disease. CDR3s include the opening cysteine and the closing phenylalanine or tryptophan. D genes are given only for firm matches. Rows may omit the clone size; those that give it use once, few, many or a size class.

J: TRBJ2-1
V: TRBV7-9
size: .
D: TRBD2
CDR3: CASSETSGGAVHEQFF
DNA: TGTGCCAGCAGCGAGACTAGCGGGGGGGCCGTCCATGAGCAGTTCTTC

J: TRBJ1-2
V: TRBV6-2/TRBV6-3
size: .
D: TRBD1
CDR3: CASSTQGEFYGYTF
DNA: TGTGCCAGCAGCACCCAGGGGGAATTCTATGGCTACACCTTC

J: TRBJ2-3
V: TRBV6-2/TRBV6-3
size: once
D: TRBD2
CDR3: CASSDGTSGDTSTDTQYF
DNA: TGTGCCAGCAGCGATGGGACTAGCGGAGATACTAGCACAGATACGCAGTATTTT

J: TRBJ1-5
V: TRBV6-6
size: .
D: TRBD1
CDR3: CASKNRGYSNQPQHF
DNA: TGTGCCAGCAAGAACAGGGGCTATAGCAATCAGCCCCAGCATTTT

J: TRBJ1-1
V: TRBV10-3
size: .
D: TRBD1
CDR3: CAISDPDSGTGPNTEAFF
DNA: TGTGCCATCAGTGACCCCGATTCCGGGACAGGGCCGAACACTGAAGCTTTCTTT

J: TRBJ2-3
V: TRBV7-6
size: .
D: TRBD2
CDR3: CASSLVAGGSTDTQYF
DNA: TGTGCCAGCAGCTTAGTTGCGGGAGGGAGCACAGATACGCAGTATTTT

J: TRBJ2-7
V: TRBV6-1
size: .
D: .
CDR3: CASGDQVHEQYF
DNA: TGTGCCAGCGGTGACCAGGTCCACGAGCAGTACTTC

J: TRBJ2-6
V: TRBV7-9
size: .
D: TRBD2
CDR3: CASSLVGRGANVLTF
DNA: TGTGCCAGCAGCTTAGTCGGGAGGGGGGCCAACGTCCTGACTTTC

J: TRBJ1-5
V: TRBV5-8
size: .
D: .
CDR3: CASSPGFGNQPQHF
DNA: TGTGCCAGCAGCCCAGGGTTCGGCAATCAGCCCCAGCATTTT

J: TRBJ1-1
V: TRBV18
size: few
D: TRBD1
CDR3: CASSPSDRANTEAFF
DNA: TGTGCCAGCTCACCGTCCGACAGGGCGAACACTGAAGCTTTCTTT

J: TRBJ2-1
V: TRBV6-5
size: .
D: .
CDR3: CASSYVGGQYNEQFF
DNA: TGTGCCAGCAGTTACGTCGGGGGGCAGTACAATGAGCAGTTCTTC

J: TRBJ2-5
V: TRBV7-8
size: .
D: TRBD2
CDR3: CASSPRPGSQRGSETQYF
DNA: TGTGCCAGCAGCCCGCGTCCGGGGTCCCAGCGGGGGTCAGAGACCCAGTACTTC

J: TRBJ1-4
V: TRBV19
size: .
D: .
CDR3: CASSEQPEEKLFF
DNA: TGTGCCAGTAGTGAACAACCGGAGGAAAAACTGTTTTTT

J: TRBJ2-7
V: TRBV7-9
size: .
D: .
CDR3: CASTHSGGYYEQYF
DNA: TGTGCCAGCACCCACAGCGGAGGGTACTACGAGCAGTACTTC

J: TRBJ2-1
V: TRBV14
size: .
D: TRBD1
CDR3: CASSRSGTGPYNEQFF
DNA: TGTGCCAGCAGCCGGTCCGGGACAGGGCCCTACAATGAGCAGTTCTTC

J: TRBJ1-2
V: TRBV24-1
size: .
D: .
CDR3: CATSDVPGQGNGYTF
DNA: TGTGCCACCAGTGATGTCCCGGGACAAGGAAATGGCTACACCTTC

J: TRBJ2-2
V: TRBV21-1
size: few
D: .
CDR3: CASNGQGPTNTGELFF
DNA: TGTGCCAGCAACGGGCAGGGGCCCACGAACACCGGGGAGCTGTTTTTT

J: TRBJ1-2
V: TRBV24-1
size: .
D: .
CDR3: CATSSAAVSYGYTF
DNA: TGTGCCACCAGTTCGGCGGCTGTTTCGTATGGCTACACCTTC

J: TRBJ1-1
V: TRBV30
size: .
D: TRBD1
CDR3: CAWKLQGASQAFF
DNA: TGTGCCTGGAAGCTCCAGGGGGCATCACAAGCTTTCTTT

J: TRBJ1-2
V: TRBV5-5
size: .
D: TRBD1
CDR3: CASSGQGAGYGYTF
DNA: TGTGCCAGCAGTGGACAGGGGGCGGGCTATGGCTACACCTTC

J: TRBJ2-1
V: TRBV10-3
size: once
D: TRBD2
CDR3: CAISEPVTSAISNEQFF
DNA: TGTGCCATCAGTGAGCCAGTTACTAGCGCCATAAGCAATGAGCAGTTCTTC

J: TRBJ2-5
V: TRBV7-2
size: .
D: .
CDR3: CASTSGGGETQYF
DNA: TGTGCCAGCACCTCAGGGGGAGGAGAGACCCAGTACTTC

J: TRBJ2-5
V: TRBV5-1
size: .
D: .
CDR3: CASRDIGALETQYF
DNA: TGCGCCAGCCGGGACATCGGGGCCTTGGAGACCCAGTACTTC

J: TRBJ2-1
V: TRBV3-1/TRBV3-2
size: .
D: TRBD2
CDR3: CASSQDSGTSGYNEQFF
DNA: TGTGCCAGCAGCCAGGACTCCGGGACTAGCGGTTACAATGAGCAGTTCTTC

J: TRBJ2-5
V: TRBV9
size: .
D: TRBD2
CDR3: CASSVGSGRSPETQYF
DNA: TGTGCCAGCAGCGTAGGAAGCGGGAGATCCCCAGAGACCCAGTACTTC

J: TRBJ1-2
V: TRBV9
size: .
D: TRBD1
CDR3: CASRDRVNGYTF
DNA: TGTGCCAGCAGAGACAGGGTGAATGGCTACACCTTC

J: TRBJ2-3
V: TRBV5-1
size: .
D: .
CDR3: CASRAGGTDTDTQYF
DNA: TGCGCCAGCCGGGCTGGGGGGACAGACACAGATACGCAGTATTTT

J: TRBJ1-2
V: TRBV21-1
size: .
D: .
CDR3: CASSKGLGYTF
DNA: TGTGCCAGCAGCAAAGGTTTAGGCTACACCTTC

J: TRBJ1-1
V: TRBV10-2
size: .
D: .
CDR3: CASSESQGNTEAFF
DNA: TGCGCCAGCAGTGAGTCTCAGGGAAACACTGAAGCTTTCTTT

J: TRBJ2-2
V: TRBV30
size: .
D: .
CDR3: CAWTGIGNTGELFF
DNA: TGTGCCTGGACAGGGATTGGGAACACCGGGGAGCTGTTTTTT

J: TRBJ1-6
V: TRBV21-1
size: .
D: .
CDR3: CASTGNQGAQYSPLHF
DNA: TGTGCCAGCACCGGAAACCAGGGGGCTCAATATTCACCCCTCCACTTT

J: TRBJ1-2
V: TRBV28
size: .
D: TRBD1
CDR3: CASSQGQGNYGYTF
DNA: TGTGCCAGCAGCCAGGGACAGGGAAACTATGGCTACACCTTC

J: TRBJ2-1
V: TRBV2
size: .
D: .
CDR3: CASSASSLRYNEQFF
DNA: TGTGCCAGCAGTGCGAGTAGCCTGAGGTACAATGAGCAGTTCTTC

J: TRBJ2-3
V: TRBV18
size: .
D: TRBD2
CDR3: CASSPSGTSTDTQYF
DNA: TGTGCCAGCTCACCAAGCGGGACCTCGACAGATACGCAGTATTTT

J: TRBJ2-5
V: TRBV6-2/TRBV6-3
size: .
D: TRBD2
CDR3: CASSPPSGSVQETQYF
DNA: TGTGCCAGCAGCCCGCCTAGCGGGAGTGTCCAAGAGACCCAGTACTTC

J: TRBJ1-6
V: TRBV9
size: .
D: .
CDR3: CASSVAEGENSPLHF
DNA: TGTGCCAGCAGCGTAGCTGAGGGGGAAAATTCACCCCTCCACTTT

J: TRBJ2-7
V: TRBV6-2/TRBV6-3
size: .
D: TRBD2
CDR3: CASSGAGESSYEQYF
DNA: TGTGCCAGCAGTGGGGCGGGGGAGAGCTCCTACGAGCAGTACTTC

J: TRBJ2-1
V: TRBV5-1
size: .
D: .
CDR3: CASSPPRAGPGNEQFF
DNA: TGCGCCAGCAGCCCCCCTCGGGCGGGGCCAGGCAATGAGCAGTTCTTC

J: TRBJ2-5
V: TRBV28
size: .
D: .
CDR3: CAVRARETQYF
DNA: TGTGCCGTCAGGGCTCGGGAGACCCAGTACTTC

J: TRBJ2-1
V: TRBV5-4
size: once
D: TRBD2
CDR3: CASSLGTSGNNEQFF
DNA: TGTGCCAGCAGCTTGGGGACTAGCGGGAACAATGAGCAGTTCTTC

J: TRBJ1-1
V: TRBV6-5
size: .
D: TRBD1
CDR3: CASSATGGPEAFF
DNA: TGTGCCAGCAGCGCGACAGGGGGGCCTGAAGCTTTCTTT

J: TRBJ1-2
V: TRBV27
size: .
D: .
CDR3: CASSLGRDYGYTF
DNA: TGTGCCAGCAGTTTAGGTCGGGACTATGGCTACACCTTC

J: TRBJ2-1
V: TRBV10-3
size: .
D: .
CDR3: CAITPGHYNEQFF
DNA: TGTGCCATCACTCCGGGACACTACAATGAGCAGTTCTTC

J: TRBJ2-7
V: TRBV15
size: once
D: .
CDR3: CATSRDKAQGNVEYF
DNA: TGTGCCACCAGCAGAGATAAGGCGCAGGGGAACGTGGAGTACTTC

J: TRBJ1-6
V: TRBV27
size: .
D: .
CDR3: CASSLVGSSYNSPLHF
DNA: TGTGCCAGCAGTTTAGTAGGGAGTTCATATAATTCACCCCTCCACTTT

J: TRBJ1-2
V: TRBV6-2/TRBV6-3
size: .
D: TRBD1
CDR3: CASSSRGQGNYGYTF
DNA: TGTGCCAGCAGTTCCCGGGGACAGGGGAACTATGGCTACACCTTC

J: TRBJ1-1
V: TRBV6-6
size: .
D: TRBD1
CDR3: CAGKTGGGTEAFF
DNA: TGTGCCGGAAAAACAGGGGGAGGAACTGAAGCTTTCTTT

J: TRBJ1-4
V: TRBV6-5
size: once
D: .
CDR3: CASSTGTIGEKLFF
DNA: TGTGCCAGCAGTACCGGGACTATTGGGGAAAAACTGTTTTTT

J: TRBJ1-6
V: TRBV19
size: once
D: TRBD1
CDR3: CASSVDREISPLHF
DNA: TGTGCCAGTAGTGTCGACAGGGAAATTTCACCCCTCCACTTT

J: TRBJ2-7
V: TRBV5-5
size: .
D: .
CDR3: CASSLDSRSEQYF
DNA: TGTGCCAGCAGCTTGGATTCGCGATCCGAGCAGTACTTC

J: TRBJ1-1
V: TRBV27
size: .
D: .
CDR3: CASSWGPMNTEAFF
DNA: TGTGCCAGCAGCTGGGGCCCGATGAACACTGAAGCTTTCTTT

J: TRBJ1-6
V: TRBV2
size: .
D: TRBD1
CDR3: CASTSRQGSLNSPLHF
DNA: TGTGCCAGCACCTCCCGACAGGGTTCGCTTAATTCACCCCTCCACTTT

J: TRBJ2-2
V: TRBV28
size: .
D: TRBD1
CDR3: CASSLQGANTGELFF
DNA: TGTGCCAGCAGTTTACAGGGGGCAAACACCGGGGAGCTGTTTTTT

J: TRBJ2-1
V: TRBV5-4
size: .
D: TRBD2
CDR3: CASSLGTSAYNEQFF
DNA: TGTGCCAGCAGCCTGGGGACTAGCGCCTACAATGAGCAGTTCTTC

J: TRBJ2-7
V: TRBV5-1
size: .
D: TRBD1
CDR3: CASSPDRGGDEQYF
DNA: TGCGCCAGCAGCCCGGACAGGGGAGGTGACGAGCAGTACTTC

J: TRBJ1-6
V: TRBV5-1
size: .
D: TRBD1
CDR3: CASSFGTGSSPLHF
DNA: TGCGCCAGCAGCTTTGGGACAGGGTCCTCACCCCTCCACTTT

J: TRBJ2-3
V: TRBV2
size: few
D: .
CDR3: CASSGAPWDTQYF
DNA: TGTGCCAGCAGTGGGGCCCCCTGGGATACGCAGTATTTT

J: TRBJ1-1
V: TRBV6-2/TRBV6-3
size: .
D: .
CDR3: CASSSRTNTEAFF
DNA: TGTGCCAGCAGCAGCCGCACGAACACTGAAGCTTTCTTT

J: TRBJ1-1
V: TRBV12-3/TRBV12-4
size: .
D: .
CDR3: CASSFAGPTEAFF
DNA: TGTGCCAGCAGTTTTGCGGGCCCCACTGAAGCTTTCTTT